This T cell receptor beta chain appears in the sequencing data of a study of blood T cell repertoires in COVID-19. TCRdb's copy holds only in-frame clones and misses some; the assay was immunoSEQ multiplex PCR. Among some 200,000 clones listed, around nine tenths were seen once. The sequence was collected from a man younger than 35 with active or convalescent COVID-19. The sample was peripheral blood.

CDR3 region: CASSYRGPHYNEQFF. DNA for the CDR3: TGTGCCAGCAGTTACAGAGGGCCCCACTACAATGAGCAGTTCTTC. J is TRBJ2-1 and V is TRBV6-5; D possibly corresponds to TRBD2 (5 bases). The V gene's germline CDR1 is MNHEY and CDR2 SVGAGI. Between the trimmed V and J ends, which lost 2 bases and 3 bases, there was a span of 11 bases. CDR3 length: 15 amino acids.